The 23 T cell receptor beta chains presented below share a single source sample, sequenced in a study of vaccination and CD4 T cells after COVID-19. These receptors' targets are unknown. The treatment here: approximately 9-day PBMC culture with coronavirus spike peptide pools or control peptides (ViraFEST assay). Oncomine TCR Beta short-read sequencing was applied to DNA from cultured CD4+ T cells. TCRdb ran MiXCR on the PCR reads and lists one entry per CDR3 protein. The sample shows 9,900 or so distinct CDR3 sequences, roughly 27% of them seen only once. The sequencing used CD4+ T cells from blood, cultured in vitro, collected before SARS-CoV-2 vaccination. The receptors come from a human donor who received a COVID-19 vaccine.

The V and J genes are TRBV5-1 and TRBJ2-5; D is undetermined. The CDR3 loop spans 14 amino acids. With 1 base removed from V and 0 bases from J, the gap between germline ends came to 7 bases. Germline V gene lookup returns CDR1 SGHRS and CDR2 YFSETQ. In DNA form, the CDR3 reads TGCGCCAGCAGCTTGCCTCGGGACCAAGAGACCCAGTACTTC. As protein: CASSLPRDQETQYF.

The chain recombines TRBV9 with TRBJ2-3; the match to TRBD2 covers 11 bases. The J segment lost 0 bases and the V segment lost 0 bases, leaving 12 bases of the junction unmatched. CDR3 size: 20 residues. From germline, CDR1 is SGDLS and CDR2 YYNGEE. CDR3: CASSVGVAGGIITSTDTQYF. The CDR3 nucleotides are TGTGCCAGCAGCGTAGGGGTAGCGGGGGGGATCATCACTAGCACAGATACGCAGTATTTT.

The chain joins TRBV6-2 or TRBV6-3 to TRBJ1-1, with 7 bases identical to TRBD1. The trim removed 2 bases at V and 10 bases at J, leaving 7 bases unmatched. In germline, CDR1 is MNHEY, CDR2 SVGEGT. The CDR3 extends over 13 amino acids. CDR3 in amino acids: CASSYTGQTRAFF. CDR3 nucleotides: TGTGCCAGCAGTTACACGGGACAGACGAGAGCTTTCTTT.

The chain carries TRBV4-1 and TRBJ2-2, with 8 bases identical to TRBD1. Unmatched junction bases numbered 6, after V lost 1 base and J lost 5 bases. The germline gives CDR1 MGHRA, CDR2 YSYEKL. The CDR3 sequence is 16 residues long. This CDR3 reads CASSQAWGQDTGELFF. CDR3 in DNA: TGCGCCAGCAGCCAAGCTTGGGGACAGGATACCGGGGAGCTGTTTTTT.

The chain recombines TRBV11-3 with TRBJ2-3; D uncertain. The CDR3 has 11 amino acids. CDR1 is SGHNT and CDR2 is YENEEA in the germline V gene. V was shortened by 4 bases and J by 6 bases, with 5 bases between the two germline ends. The CDR3: CASSSGDTQYF. The CDR3 region has the DNA TGTGCCAGCAGCTCCGGCGATACGCAGTATTTT.

This rearrangement joins TRBV2 to TRBJ2-2, with D tentatively TRBD1 (5 bases). V shed 6 bases and J shed 3 bases, with 5 bases lying between them. This CDR3 spans 12 amino acids. Germline V gene sequence: CDR1 SNHLY, CDR2 FYNNEI. The CDR3 DNA follows: TGTGCCAGCAGAGGGGACACCGGGGAGCTGTTTTTT. It specifies CASRGDTGELFF.

This clonotype was seen only a few times. The V and J genes are TRBV7-2 and TRBJ2-1; no definite D call. V shed 5 bases and J shed 6 bases, with 11 bases lying between them. Germline V gene data show CDR1 as SGHTA and CDR2 as FQGNSA. The CDR3 runs 13 residues. CDR3 nucleotide sequence: TGTGCCAGCAGCACGGTCCCCCGCAATGAGCAGTTCTTC. It translates to CASSTVPRNEQFF.

Concerning this clonotype itself: Given a much more abundant clone one base away, this may be a read error. This sequence joins TRBV21-1 and TRBJ1-1; TRBD1 is taken as the D call from the table, unchecked against the DNA. TRBV21-1 is a documented pseudogene. The length of the CDR3 is 16 residues. The CDR3 coding sequence is TGTGCCAGCAGCACCCCGGTCAGGTTTCGAAACACTGAAGCTTTCTTT. This translates into CASSTPVRFRNTEAFF.

This clonotype was seen more than once but under ten times. The rearrangement links TRBV6-1 to TRBJ2-3; 10 bases fit TRBD2. The CDR3 contains 15 residues. J lost 4 bases, V lost 6 bases, and 7 bases had no gene match. Germline lookup yields CDR1 MNHNS and CDR2 SASEGT. CDR3 amino acids: CASRRSGGASDTQYF. The CDR3 DNA reads TGTGCCAGCAGGAGAAGCGGGGGGGCCTCAGATACGCAGTATTTT.

The chain links TRBV5-4 to TRBJ1-4, with a possible D match to TRBD1 (5 bases). Trimming stripped 1 base from V and 7 bases from J, with 11 bases between. CDR3 size: 14 residues. From germline, CDR1 is SGHNT and CDR2 YYREEE (reference sequence). The chain's CDR3 is CASSLWQGAEKLFF. CDR3 DNA: TGTGCCAGCAGCTTGTGGCAGGGAGCTGAAAAACTGTTTTTT.

The chain employs TRBV15 and TRBJ1-4; D may be TRBD1 (6 bases). The V end lost 1 base, the J end lost 7 bases, and 22 bases lay between the germline ends. Germline values: CDR1 LNHNV, CDR2 YYDKDF (reference sequence). The CDR3 is made up of 18 amino acids. The CDR3: CATSRVPPRPGEGEKLFF. The CDR3, as DNA: TGTGCCACCAGCAGAGTCCCCCCTAGGCCAGGGGAGGGTGAAAAACTGTTTTTT.

CDR3 DNA sequence: TGCAGTGCGCCCTCCTCCCGGTCCGAAGCTTTCTTT. This codes for CSAPSSRSEAFF. This sequence joins TRBV20-1 and TRBJ1-1; D ambiguous. Germline-derived CDR1 and CDR2 are DFQATT and SNEGSKA (reference sequence). Trimming cost V 6 bases and J 8 bases, with 16 bases left between them. This CDR3 has 12 residues.

The CDR3 region has the DNA TGCAGTGCCCCGGGACTAGCGGGGGAGCAGTTCTTC. Protein sequence: CSAPGLAGEQFF. The chain recombines TRBV20-1 with TRBJ2-1; TRBD2 agrees at 13 bases. This CDR3 is 12 amino acids long. V lost 6 bases, J lost 10 bases, and 3 bases stayed unmatched. CDR1 is DFQATT and CDR2 is SNEGSKA in the germline V gene (reference sequence).

V usage is TRBV5-5 and J usage is TRBJ1-1; TRBD1 matches at 7 bases. The ends lost 0 bases at V and 6 bases at J; junction bases unmatched: 8. Germline CDR1 is SGHKS and CDR2 is YYEKEE (reference sequence). This CDR3 contains 15 residues. CDR3 in DNA: TGTGCCAGCAGCTTGGCCAGGGGGTTCAGCGCTGAAGCTTTCTTT. Translating gives CASSLARGFSAEAFF.

The table lists this clonotype with a few counts. This chain connects TRBV19 to TRBJ2-2; D is unresolved. CDR3 length: 17 amino acids. V lost 6 bases and J 1 base, leaving 18 bases between the germline ends. Germline CDR1 LNHDA, CDR2 SQIVND (reference sequence). The CDR3 spells CASSSNGRIENTGELFF. The CDR3 DNA reads TGTGCCAGTAGCAGCAATGGACGGATTGAGAACACCGGGGAGCTGTTTTTT. The variable domain in full, completed from reference TRBV19 and TRBJ2-2, reads DGGITQSPKYLFRKEGQNVTLSCEQNLNHDAMYWYRQDPGQGLRLIYYSQIVNDFQKGDIAEGYSVSREKKESFPLTVTSAQKNPTAFYLCASSSNGRIENTGELFFGEGSRLTVL.

This clonotype turned up a few times. The chain joins TRBV7-3 to TRBJ2-3; 9 bases agree with TRBD2. The CDR3 has 17 amino acids. Trimming cost V 3 bases and J 5 bases; bases outside gene matches: 12. Germline CDR1 reads SGHTA; CDR2 reads FQGTGA. In DNA, the CDR3 is TGTGCCAGCAGCTTGGGGGCTAGCGGGGTAGAGAAAGATACGCAGTATTTT. Translated, it gives CASSLGASGVEKDTQYF.

The chain employs TRBV5-1 and TRBJ1-3; unclear D gene. V lost 7 bases, J lost 3 bases, and 11 bases lay in between. CDR3 size: 13 residues. Germline CDR1 SGHRS, CDR2 YFSETQ. The CDR3 bases are TGCGCCAGCGCCGCCAGAGTTGGAAACACCATATATTTT. It specifies CASAARVGNTIYF.

This clonotype has more than one count but fewer than ten. CDR3 protein: CAWGGSYGYTF. The CDR3 region has the DNA TGTGCCTGGGGGGGGTCGTATGGCTACACCTTC. This rearrangement joins TRBV30 to TRBJ1-2; D is possibly TRBD1 (5 bases). CDR1 is GTSNPN and CDR2 is SVGIG in the germline V gene (reference sequence). The V end was cut by 5 bases, the J end by 5 bases, with 9 bases between. This CDR3 is 11 amino acids long.

The CDR3 loop is CASSIWAGPSGPDTQYF. The CDR3 DNA reads as TGTGCCAGTAGTATATGGGCAGGTCCTAGCGGGCCAGATACGCAGTATTTT. The chain uses TRBV19 and TRBJ2-3; 8 bases fit TRBD2. CDR1 and CDR2 from the germline V gene are LNHDA and SQIVND (reference sequence). The CDR3 has 17 amino acids. Trimming cost V 2 bases and J 4 bases; bases outside gene matches: 11.

V and J are TRBV7-9 and TRBJ1-1; a weak D match, TRBD1 (5 bases). This CDR3 comprises 15 residues. Trimming left V 3 bases short and J 0 bases short, with 11 bases between. From germline, CDR1 is SEHNR and CDR2 FQNEAQ (reference sequence). The CDR3 loop is CASSFQTGMNTEAFF. Written as DNA, the CDR3 is TGTGCCAGCAGCTTCCAAACAGGCATGAACACTGAAGCTTTCTTT.

Only a few counts were recorded for this clonotype. The chain couples TRBV4-2 to TRBJ2-1; D is uncertain. The V gene lost 1 base and the J gene lost 5 bases, with 3 bases spanning the gap. The CDR3 is 12 residues long. From germline, CDR1 is LGHNA and CDR2 YNFKEQ. CDR3 protein: CASSQGNNEQFF. CDR3 DNA: TGTGCCAGCAGCCAAGGGAACAATGAGCAGTTCTTC.

This rearrangement joins TRBV19 to TRBJ1-1; D gene ambiguous. This CDR3 comprises 14 residues. Trimming took off 6 bases at V and 4 bases at J, with 15 bases between the two ends. CDR1 LNHDA and CDR2 SQIVND come from the germline V gene (reference sequence). The CDR3 nucleotides are TGTGCCAGTAGCGGACCGGGGAAAGGCACTGAAGCTTTCTTT. It codes for CASSGPGKGTEAFF.

The chain is built from TRBV27 and TRBJ1-6, with unresolved D. The CDR3 is 15 amino acids. V shed 0 bases and J shed 4 bases, with 7 bases lying between them. The germline CDR1 and CDR2 sequences are MNHEY and SMNVEV (reference sequence). The chain's CDR3 is CASSLSVGYNSPLHF. The DNA for the CDR3 is TGTGCCAGCAGTTTATCAGTTGGGTATAATTCACCCCTCCACTTT.